What follows describes a single TCR beta chain. Its specificity is unknown. The data are from a study of graft-versus-host responses after intestinal transplantation. The study's findings and limits: GvH clones appeared in recipient marrow, some first in ileum or blood. The study associated peak circulating GvH clone levels with early post-transplant HvG declines.

Assay used: immunoSEQ multiplex PCR; TCRdb lists only in-frame clones, some missing. The profile shows about 57,000 clones, around 90% of them singletons. The material sequenced was PBMCs, taken 26 days after transplant. The TCR originated in a human patient who received an intestinal transplant, so some T cells may come from the graft donor.

The CDR3 spells CASGAFRDSLQSDYGYTF. DNA for the CDR3: TGTGCCAGCGGGGCCTTCCGGGACAGCCTTCAATCTGACTATGGCTACACCTTC. The rearrangement joins TRBV5-4 to TRBJ1-2, with 7 nucleotides matching TRBD1. Germline CDR1 is SGHNT and CDR2 is YYREEE (reference sequence). The length of the CDR3 is 18 residues. The J segment lost 3 bases and the V segment lost 7 bases, leaving 21 bases of the junction unmatched.